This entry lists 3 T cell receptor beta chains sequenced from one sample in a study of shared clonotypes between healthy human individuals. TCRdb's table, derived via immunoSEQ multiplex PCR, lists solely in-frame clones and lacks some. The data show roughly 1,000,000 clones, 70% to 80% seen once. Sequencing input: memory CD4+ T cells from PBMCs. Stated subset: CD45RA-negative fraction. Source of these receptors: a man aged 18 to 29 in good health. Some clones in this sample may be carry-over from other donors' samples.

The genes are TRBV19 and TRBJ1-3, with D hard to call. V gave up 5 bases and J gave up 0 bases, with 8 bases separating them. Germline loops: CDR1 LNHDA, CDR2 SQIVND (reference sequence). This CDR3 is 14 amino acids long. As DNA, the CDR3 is TGTGCCAGTAGTGGACTGCACTCTGGAAACACCATATATTTT. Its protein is CASSGLHSGNTIYF. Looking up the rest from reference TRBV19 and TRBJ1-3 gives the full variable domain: DGGITQSPKYLFRKEGQNVTLSCEQNLNHDAMYWYRQDPGQGLRLIYYSQIVNDFQKGDIAEGYSVSREKKESFPLTVTSAQKNPTAFYLCASSGLHSGNTIYFGEGSWLTVV.

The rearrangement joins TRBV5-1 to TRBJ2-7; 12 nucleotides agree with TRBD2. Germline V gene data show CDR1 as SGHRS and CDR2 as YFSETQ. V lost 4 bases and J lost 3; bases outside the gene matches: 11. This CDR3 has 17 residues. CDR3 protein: CASSPLTSGGGGYEQYF. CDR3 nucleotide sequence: TGCGCCAGCAGCCCCTTGACTAGCGGGGGAGGAGGCTACGAGCAGTACTTC. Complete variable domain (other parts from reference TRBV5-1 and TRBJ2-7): KAGVTQTPRYLIKTRGQQVTLSCSPISGHRSVSWYQQTPGQGLQFLFEYFSETQRNKGNFPGRFSGRQFSNSRSEMNVSTLELGDSALYLCASSPLTSGGGGYEQYFGPGTRLTVT.

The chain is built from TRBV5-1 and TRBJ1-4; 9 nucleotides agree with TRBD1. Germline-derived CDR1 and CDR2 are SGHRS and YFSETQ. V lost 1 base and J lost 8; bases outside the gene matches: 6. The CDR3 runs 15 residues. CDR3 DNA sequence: TGCGCCAGCAGCTTGAGAGGGACAGGGATGGAAAAACTGTTTTTT. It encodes CASSLRGTGMEKLFF.